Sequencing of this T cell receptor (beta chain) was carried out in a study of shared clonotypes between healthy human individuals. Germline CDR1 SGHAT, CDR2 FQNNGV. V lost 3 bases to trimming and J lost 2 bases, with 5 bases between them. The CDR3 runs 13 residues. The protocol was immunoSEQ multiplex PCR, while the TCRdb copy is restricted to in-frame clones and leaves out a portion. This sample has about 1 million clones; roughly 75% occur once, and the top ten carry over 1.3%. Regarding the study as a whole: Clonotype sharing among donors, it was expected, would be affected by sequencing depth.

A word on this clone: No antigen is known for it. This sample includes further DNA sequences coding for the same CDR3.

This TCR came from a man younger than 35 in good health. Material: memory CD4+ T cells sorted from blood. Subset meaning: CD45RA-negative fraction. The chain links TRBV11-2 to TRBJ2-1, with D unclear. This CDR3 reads CASSLRPYNEQFF. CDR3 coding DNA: TGTGCCAGCAGCTTGCGACCCTACAATGAGCAGTTCTTC.